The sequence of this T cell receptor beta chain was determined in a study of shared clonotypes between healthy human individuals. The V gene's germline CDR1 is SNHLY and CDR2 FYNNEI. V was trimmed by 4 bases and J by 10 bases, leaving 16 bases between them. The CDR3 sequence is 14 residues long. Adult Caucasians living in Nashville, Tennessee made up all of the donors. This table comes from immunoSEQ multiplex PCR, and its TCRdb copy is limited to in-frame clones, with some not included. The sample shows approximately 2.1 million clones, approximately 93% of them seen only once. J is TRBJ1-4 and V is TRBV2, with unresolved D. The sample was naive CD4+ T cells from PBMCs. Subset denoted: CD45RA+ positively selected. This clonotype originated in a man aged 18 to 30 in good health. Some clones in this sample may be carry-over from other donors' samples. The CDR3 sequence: CASSGSRVLGKLFF. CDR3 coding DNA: TGTGCCAGCAGTGGGTCCCGGGTGCTAGGAAAACTGTTTTTT.